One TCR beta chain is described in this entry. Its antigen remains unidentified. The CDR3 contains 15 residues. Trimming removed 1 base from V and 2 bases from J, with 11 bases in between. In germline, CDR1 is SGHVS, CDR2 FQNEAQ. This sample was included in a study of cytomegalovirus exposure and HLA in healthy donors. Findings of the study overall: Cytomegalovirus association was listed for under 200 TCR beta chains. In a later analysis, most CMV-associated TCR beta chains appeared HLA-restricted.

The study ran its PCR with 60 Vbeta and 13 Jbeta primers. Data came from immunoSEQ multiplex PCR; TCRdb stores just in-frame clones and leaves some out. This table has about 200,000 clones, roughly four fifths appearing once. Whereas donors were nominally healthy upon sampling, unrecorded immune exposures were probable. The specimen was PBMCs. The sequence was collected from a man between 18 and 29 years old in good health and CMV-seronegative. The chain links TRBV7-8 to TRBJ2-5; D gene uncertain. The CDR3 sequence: CASSLGGSPQETQYF. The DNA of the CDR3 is TGTGCCAGCAGCTTAGGCGGCAGCCCACAAGAGACCCAGTACTTC.